Following are 6 T cell receptor beta chains from one sample sequenced in a study of lymphopenia after photon versus proton radiotherapy. The repertoire was sequenced with immunoSEQ multiplex PCR; TCRdb's copy has only in-frame clones and lacks some. This table holds approximately 65,000 clones, approximately 91% found once. Sequencing was performed on peripheral blood, taken from a patient treated with photon-based radiotherapy. The receptors derive from a woman between 65 and 79 years old with pancreatic cancer.

The chain recombines TRBV28 with TRBJ2-3, with TRBD1 identical over 8 bases. V lost 1 base to trimming and J lost 4 bases; unmatched junction nucleotides: 4. Germline V gives CDR1 MDHEN, CDR2 SYDVKM. The CDR3 consists of 15 residues. This CDR3 reads CASSLFAGGADTQYF. CDR3 bases: TGTGCCAGCAGTTTATTTGCAGGGGGCGCAGATACGCAGTATTTT.

This rearrangement joins TRBV28 to TRBJ2-4; D might be TRBD2 (6 bases). The CDR3 runs to 14 residues. Germline CDR1 MDHEN, CDR2 SYDVKM. V was trimmed by 1 base and J by 6 bases, leaving 10 bases between them. The CDR3 sequence: CASSLLEGGNIQYF. The CDR3 coding sequence is TGTGCCAGCAGTTTATTGGAGGGTGGAAACATTCAGTACTTC.

The chain combines TRBV7-6 with TRBJ2-5, with D tentatively TRBD2 (6 bases). V was trimmed by 8 bases and J by 5 bases, leaving 15 bases between them. Germline V CDR1 and CDR2: SGHVS, FNYEAQ. This CDR3 has 13 residues. The CDR3 loop is CASLGGGQETQYF. For the CDR3, the DNA is TGTGCCAGCTTGGGAGGAGGTCAGGAGACCCAGTACTTC.

The V and J genes are TRBV5-5 and TRBJ2-3; D is unclear. The germline V gene encodes CDR1 SGHKS and CDR2 YYEKEE (reference sequence). The length of the CDR3 is 13 residues. V was cut by 4 bases and J by 1 base, with 7 bases left in between. The CDR3 spells CASSRAGTDTQYF. The CDR3 DNA sequence: TGTGCCAGCAGCAGGGCAGGCACAGATACGCAGTATTTT.

This chain uses TRBV27 with TRBJ2-1; TRBD2 aligns across 13 bases. CDR3 size: 17 residues. Germline CDR1 MNHEY, CDR2 SMNVEV (reference sequence). V shed 6 bases, J shed 1 base, and the junction held 6 bases outside the gene matches. CDR3 amino acids: CASSKLAGGRSYNEQFF. DNA of the CDR3: TGTGCCAGCAGCAAACTAGCGGGAGGGCGTTCCTACAATGAGCAGTTCTTC.

The chain combines TRBV5-6 with TRBJ2-7; tentatively, D is TRBD1 (5 bases). Germline CDR1 and CDR2: SGHDT and YYEEEE. V gave up 4 bases and J gave up 3 bases, with 8 bases separating them. This CDR3 has 12 residues. This CDR3 reads CASSQTDYEQYF. Written as DNA, the CDR3 is TGTGCCAGCAGCCAGACAGACTACGAGCAGTACTTC.